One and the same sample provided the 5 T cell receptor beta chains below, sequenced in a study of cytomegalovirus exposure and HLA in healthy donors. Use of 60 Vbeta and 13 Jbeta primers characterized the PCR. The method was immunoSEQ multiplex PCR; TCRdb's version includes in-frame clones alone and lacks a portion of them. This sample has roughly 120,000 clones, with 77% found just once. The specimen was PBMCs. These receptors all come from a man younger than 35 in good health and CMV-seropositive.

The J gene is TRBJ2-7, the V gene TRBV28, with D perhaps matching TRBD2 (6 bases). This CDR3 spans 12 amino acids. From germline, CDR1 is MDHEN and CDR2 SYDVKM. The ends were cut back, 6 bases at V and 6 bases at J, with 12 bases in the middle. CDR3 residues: CASSWDWGEQYF. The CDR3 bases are TGTGCCAGCAGCTGGGACTGGGGCGAGCAGTACTTC.

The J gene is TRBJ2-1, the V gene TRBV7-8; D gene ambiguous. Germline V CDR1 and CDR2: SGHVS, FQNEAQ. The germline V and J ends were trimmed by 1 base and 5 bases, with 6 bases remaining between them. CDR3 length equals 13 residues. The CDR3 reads CASSLVLDNEQFF. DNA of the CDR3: TGTGCCAGCAGCTTAGTATTAGACAATGAGCAGTTCTTC.

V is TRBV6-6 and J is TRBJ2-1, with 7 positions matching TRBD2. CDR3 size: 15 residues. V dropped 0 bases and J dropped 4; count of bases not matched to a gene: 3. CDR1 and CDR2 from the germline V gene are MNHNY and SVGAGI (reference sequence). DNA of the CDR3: TGTGCCAGCAGTTACTCGATAGCGGGTTACAATGAGCAGTTCTTC. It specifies CASSYSIAGYNEQFF.

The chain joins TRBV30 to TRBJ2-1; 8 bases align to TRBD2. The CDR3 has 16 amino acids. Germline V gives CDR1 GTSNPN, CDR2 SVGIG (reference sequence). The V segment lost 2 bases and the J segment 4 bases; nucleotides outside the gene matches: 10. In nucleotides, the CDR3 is TGTGCCTGGAGTTCCCCCGGGGGGGCACGGTACAATGAGCAGTTCTTC. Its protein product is CAWSSPGGARYNEQFF.

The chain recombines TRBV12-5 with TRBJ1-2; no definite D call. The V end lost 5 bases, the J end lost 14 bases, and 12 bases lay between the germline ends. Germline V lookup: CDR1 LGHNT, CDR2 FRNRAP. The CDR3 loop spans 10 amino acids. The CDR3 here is CASGTGWATF. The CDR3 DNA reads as TGTGCTAGTGGTACCGGATGGGCGACCTTC.